Below are 30 T cell receptor beta chains sequenced from a single sample in a study of cytomegalovirus exposure and HLA in healthy donors. In the PCR, 60 Vbeta and 13 Jbeta primers were used. TCRdb's table, derived via immunoSEQ multiplex PCR, lists solely in-frame clones and lacks some. The sample has under 70,000 clones, approximately 63% seen once. The sequenced sample consisted of PBMCs. The receptors shown here come from a woman aged 55 to 70 in good health and CMV-seropositive.

This clone was observed a handful of times. V and J are TRBV7-9 and TRBJ2-3; 7 bases fit TRBD2. Germline values: CDR1 SEHNR, CDR2 FQNEAQ (reference sequence). J gave up 6 bases and V 5 bases, and 8 bases lay outside the gene matches. This CDR3 contains 14 residues. The CDR3 here is CASSSRGVGDTQYF. DNA of the CDR3: TGTGCCAGCAGCAGTCGGGGGGTGGGTGATACGCAGTATTTT.

This chain uses TRBV2 with TRBJ2-2, with a weak D call TRBD2 (5 bases). Germline loops: CDR1 SNHLY, CDR2 FYNNEI. The CDR3 is made up of 13 amino acids. The V end was cut by 3 bases, the J end by 8 bases, with 10 bases between. CDR3 DNA: TGTGCCAGCAGTGAGCGGGTTGAGGGGGAGCTGTTTTTT. Amino acids: CASSERVEGELFF.

This clone was counted between two and nine times. This sequence joins TRBV7-8 and TRBJ1-5, with 7 positions matching TRBD1. The CDR3 contains 13 residues. Germline V gives CDR1 SGHVS, CDR2 FQNEAQ. V lost 5 bases and J lost 6; bases outside the gene matches: 4. CDR3 protein: CASSADRAQPQHF. The CDR3 DNA is TGTGCCAGCAGCGCCGACAGGGCTCAGCCCCAGCATTTT.

This clone was counted between two and nine times. The rearrangement uses TRBV11-2 and TRBJ2-1; 9 bases line up with TRBD1. The J segment lost 7 bases and the V segment lost 5 bases, leaving 9 bases of the junction unmatched. The CDR3 length is 15 residues. The germline V gene encodes CDR1 SGHAT and CDR2 FQNNGV. CDR3 in DNA: TGTGCCAGCAGCCATGGACAGGGGTCGAGGAATGAGCAGTTCTTC. This codes for CASSHGQGSRNEQFF.

This chain joins TRBV5-1 and TRBJ2-7, with D possibly matching TRBD1 (5 bases). Germline V CDR1 and CDR2: SGHRS, YFSETQ. CDR3 length: 14 amino acids. Trimming cost V 0 bases and J 2 bases, with 9 bases left between them. CDR3 DNA: TGCGCCAGCAGCTTGGCTCCAGGGCCCTACGAGCAGTACTTC. Protein: CASSLAPGPYEQYF.

This rearrangement joins TRBV9 to TRBJ1-2; D remains unclear. V was cut by 0 bases and J by 8 bases, with 11 bases left in between. From germline, CDR1 is SGDLS and CDR2 YYNGEE. This CDR3 contains 13 residues. Here the CDR3 reads CASSVDGGRGYTF. The CDR3 nucleotides are TGTGCCAGCAGCGTAGATGGAGGGAGGGGCTACACCTTC.

This clone was seen a few times. V and J are TRBV6-5 and TRBJ1-1; maybe TRBD1 (6 bases). This CDR3 region has 14 residues. CDR1 is MNHEY, CDR2 SVGAGI, per germline. Trimming cost V 7 bases and J 3 bases, with 15 bases left between them. The CDR3 spells CASTARGAYTEAFF. CDR3 nucleotide sequence: TGTGCCAGCACTGCTCGGGGGGCCTACACTGAAGCTTTCTTT.

The chain recombines TRBV10-3 with TRBJ2-1; tentatively, D is TRBD1 (6 bases). Germline-derived CDR1 and CDR2 are ENHRY and SYGVKD. The length of the CDR3 is 15 residues. Between the trimmed V and J ends, which lost 0 bases and 8 bases, there was a span of 14 bases. Here the CDR3 reads CAISESAGAIDEQFF. The CDR3 region has the DNA TGTGCCATCAGTGAGTCGGCAGGGGCTATCGATGAGCAGTTCTTC.

This chain connects TRBV5-6 to TRBJ2-3; D ambiguous. V was shortened by 4 bases and J by 0 bases, with 9 bases between the two germline ends. Germline V gives CDR1 SGHDT, CDR2 YYEEEE. This CDR3 comprises 14 residues. CDR3: CASSILKSTDTQYF. DNA of the CDR3: TGTGCCAGCAGCATTCTAAAAAGCACAGATACGCAGTATTTT. The entire variable domain, with the rest obtained from reference TRBV5-6 and TRBJ2-3, is as follows: DAGVTQSPTHLIKTRGQQVTLRCSPKSGHDTVSWYQQALGQGPQFIFQYYEEEERQRGNFPDRFSGHQFPNYSSELNVNALLLGDSALYLCASSILKSTDTQYFGPGTRLTVL.

V usage is TRBV11-2 and J usage is TRBJ2-5; 12 bases are a match to TRBD1. The CDR3 totals 18 residues. The germline V gene has CDR1 SGHAT and CDR2 FQNNGV. Losses at the gene ends were 1 base for V and 5 bases for J; bases not matched to a gene: 11. CDR3 nucleotides: TGTGCCAGCAGCTTAGGAAAGTGGGACAGGGGGCGACGGGAGACCCAGTACTTC. Protein sequence: CASSLGKWDRGRRETQYF.

This chain links TRBV10-3 with TRBJ2-7; TRBD1 matches at 8 bases. The CDR3 totals 16 residues. The V and J ends lost 5 bases and 7 bases, in that order; junction bases with no gene match: 16. Germline V lookup: CDR1 ENHRY, CDR2 SYGVKD. The CDR3 here is CAISNGQGKTLGEQYF. For the CDR3, the DNA is TGTGCCATCAGTAACGGACAGGGTAAGACCCTGGGGGAGCAGTACTTC.

The sample holds a few counts of this clone. The chain combines TRBV4-2 with TRBJ1-3; TRBD1 matches at 7 bases. Germline CDR1 and CDR2: LGHNA and YNFKEQ. Trimming took 0 bases from V and 0 from J; bases not matched to a gene: 5. The CDR3 has 17 amino acids. The CDR3 region is CASSQELDRNSGNTIYF. As DNA, the CDR3 is TGTGCCAGCAGCCAAGAGTTGGACAGGAACTCTGGAAACACCATATATTTT.

This clone showed up just a few times. The J gene is TRBJ2-5, the V gene TRBV5-1, with TRBD1 matching 9 bases. V shed 7 bases and J 5 bases; nucleotides not matched to a gene: 12. This CDR3 region has 15 residues. Germline assignment: CDR1 SGHRS and CDR2 YFSETQ. The CDR3 loop reads CASWEQGAIGETQYF. Written as DNA, the CDR3 is TGCGCCAGCTGGGAACAGGGGGCAATTGGGGAGACCCAGTACTTC.

The chain is built from TRBV19 and TRBJ1-5; 10 bases align to TRBD1. The length of the CDR3 is 14 residues. From germline, CDR1 is LNHDA and CDR2 SQIVND (reference sequence). J gave up 5 bases and V 6 bases, and 4 bases lay outside the gene matches. CDR3 coding DNA: TGTGCCAGTAGCCAAGGGACAGGGGATCAGCCCCAGCATTTT. This translates into CASSQGTGDQPQHF.

The chain combines TRBV5-1 with TRBJ1-1; TRBD1 aligns across 9 bases. The J segment lost 0 bases and the V segment lost 4 bases, leaving 7 bases of the junction unmatched. CDR1 is SGHRS, CDR2 YFSETQ, per germline. The CDR3 length is 16 residues. This CDR3 reads CASSGFGQGMNTEAFF. CDR3 sequence (DNA): TGCGCCAGCAGCGGGTTCGGACAGGGGATGAACACTGAAGCTTTCTTT. Combining the CDR3 with reference TRBV5-1 and TRBJ1-1 gives the whole variable domain KAGVTQTPRYLIKTRGQQVTLSCSPISGHRSVSWYQQTPGQGLQFLFEYFSETQRNKGNFPGRFSGRQFSNSRSEMNVSTLELGDSALYLCASSGFGQGMNTEAFFGQGTRLTVV.

The J gene is TRBJ1-3, the V gene TRBV7-9; no clear D gene. V lost 5 bases and J lost 2, with 10 bases in between. The germline gives CDR1 SEHNR, CDR2 FQNEAQ (reference sequence). This CDR3 is 14 amino acids long. The CDR3 nucleotides read TGTGCCAGCAGCCCGGTCGGTCCTGGAAACACCATATATTTT. Translated, it gives CASSPVGPGNTIYF.

V gene TRBV20-1 combines with J gene TRBJ1-2; the D gene is possibly TRBD1 (5 bases). The CDR3 has 11 amino acids. Germline CDR1 and CDR2: DFQATT and SNEGSKA (reference sequence). Trimming took 6 bases from V and 5 from J, leaving 10 bases between them. The CDR3 protein is CSAAGRYGYTF. As DNA, the CDR3 is TGCAGTGCAGCAGGGAGGTATGGCTACACCTTC.

This chain connects TRBV12-5 to TRBJ1-2; no definite D call. Trimming cost V 3 bases and J 1 base, with 9 bases left between them. Germline assignment: CDR1 LGHNT and CDR2 FRNRAP. The CDR3 has 14 residues. The CDR3 DNA reads TGTGCTAGTGGTTTCCGGGTGCTTAACTATGGCTACACCTTC. It specifies CASGFRVLNYGYTF.

This sequence joins TRBV27 and TRBJ1-1, with D unclear. The CDR3 runs 14 residues. With 2 bases removed from V and 2 bases from J, the gap between germline ends came to 9 bases. CDR1 is MNHEY, CDR2 SMNVEV, per germline (reference sequence). CDR3 protein: CASSLNSQNTEAFF. CDR3 coding DNA: TGTGCCAGCAGTTTAAACAGCCAAAACACTGAAGCTTTCTTT.

In its sample, this clone was seen once. The chain carries TRBV30 and TRBJ2-3, with 11 bases lining up with TRBD2. The CDR3 is made up of 16 amino acids. In germline, CDR1 is GTSNPN, CDR2 SVGIG (reference sequence). Trimming cost V 1 base and J 4 bases; bases outside gene matches: 7. The CDR3 here is CAWSGEGLAESDTQYF. CDR3 DNA sequence: TGTGCCTGGAGTGGCGAGGGACTAGCGGAATCAGATACGCAGTATTTT.

V and J are TRBV6-5 and TRBJ2-7, with 12 bases that match TRBD2. The CDR3 covers 15 residues. Trimming took 10 bases from V and 3 from J; bases not matched to a gene: 10. Germline CDR1 is MNHEY and CDR2 is SVGAGI. The CDR3 nucleotides are TGTGCCACCTTAGGACTAGCGGGGAAGGGCTACGAGCAGTACTTC. It translates to CATLGLAGKGYEQYF.

The chain recombines TRBV7-2 with TRBJ2-7, with 12 bases matching TRBD2. Per the germline V gene, CDR1 is SGHTA and CDR2 is FQGNSA. This CDR3 spans 15 amino acids. With V trimmed by 4 bases and J by 4 bases, 5 bases remained unmatched. Here the CDR3 reads CASSSSSGGGYEQYF. The DNA of the CDR3 is TGTGCCAGCAGCTCCTCTAGCGGGGGGGGGTACGAGCAGTACTTC.

As for this clone: This likely traces to a read error, being one base from a far larger clone. V and J are TRBV5-6 and TRBJ1-1; D is unresolved. Germline V lookup: CDR1 SGHDT, CDR2 YYEEEE. The V end lost 4 bases, the J end lost 3 bases, and 22 bases lay between the germline ends. This CDR3 has 17 amino acids. Here the CDR3 reads CASSPAGFGKAYTEAFF. CDR3 sequence (DNA): TGTGCCAGCAGCCCGGCGGGTTTCGGGAAAGCTTACACTGAAGCTTTCTTT.

The chain recombines TRBV6-1 with TRBJ1-1; D remains unclear. The germline CDR1 and CDR2 sequences are MNHNS and SASEGT. The germline V and J ends were trimmed by 10 bases and 4 bases, with 13 bases remaining between them. The CDR3 runs to 12 residues. This CDR3 reads CAIRGPGTEAFF. In DNA, the CDR3 is TGTGCCATCCGGGGTCCGGGCACTGAAGCTTTCTTT.

The chain recombines TRBV4-2 with TRBJ2-5, with 7 bases lining up with TRBD1. This CDR3 is built from 14 residues. Trimming cost V 3 bases and J 1 base; bases outside gene matches: 2. Germline-derived CDR1 and CDR2 are LGHNA and YNFKEQ. CDR3 sequence (DNA): TGTGCCAGCAGCCACCGACAGGGCCAAGAGACCCAGTACTTC. Encoded protein: CASSHRQGQETQYF.

This clone appeared once. The CDR3 is CASSSTGVGAFF. The CDR3 coding sequence is TGTGCCAGCAGTTCGACAGGGGTGGGAGCTTTCTTT. This rearrangement joins TRBV6-5 to TRBJ1-1, with 8 bases matching TRBD1. CDR3 length: 12 residues. V lost 4 bases and J lost 10; bases outside the gene matches: 5. CDR1 MNHEY and CDR2 SVGAGI come from the germline V gene.

The genes are TRBV7-2 and TRBJ2-1; D ambiguous. V dropped 6 bases and J dropped 2 bases, with 11 bases sitting between them. The CDR3 has 14 residues. Germline values: CDR1 SGHTA, CDR2 FQGNSA. The CDR3, as DNA: TGTGCCAGCAGTTTCCTACAGACCTACAATGAGCAGTTCTTC. Its translation: CASSFLQTYNEQFF. The full variable domain, rest sourced from reference TRBV7-2 and TRBJ2-1, is GAGVSQSPSNKVTEKGKDVELRCDPISGHTALYWYRQSLGQGLEFLIYFQGNSAPDKSGLPSDRFSAERTGGSVSTLTIQRTQQEDSAVYLCASSFLQTYNEQFFGPGTRLTVL.

The rearrangement links TRBV7-9 to TRBJ1-3; 10 bases agree with TRBD1. CDR1 and CDR2 from the germline V gene are SEHNR and FQNEAQ (reference sequence). This CDR3 is 17 amino acids long. V lost 1 base, J lost 1 base, and 4 bases stayed unmatched. The CDR3 DNA reads TGTGCCAGCAGCTTAGAAATGGGACAGGGGTCTGGAAACACCATATATTTT. As protein: CASSLEMGQGSGNTIYF.

This clone has a handful of counts. The chain employs TRBV5-1 and TRBJ1-1; the match to TRBD1 covers 8 bases. Germline CDR1 SGHRS, CDR2 YFSETQ. The CDR3 contains 14 residues. Trimming cost V 4 bases and J 10 bases; bases outside gene matches: 12. CDR3 sequence reads: CASSVERTGQGAFF. The DNA for the CDR3 is TGCGCCAGCAGCGTAGAGCGGACAGGGCAGGGAGCTTTCTTT.

The table lists this clone with a few counts. The chain couples TRBV7-2 to TRBJ2-7; D is possibly TRBD2 (5 bases). CDR3 length equals 15 residues. The germline V gene encodes CDR1 SGHTA and CDR2 FQGNSA. V dropped 1 base and J dropped 1 base, with 11 bases sitting between them. CDR3 in DNA: TGTGCCAGCAGCTTAGATGCGGGTCGGTCCTACGAGCAGTACTTC. Amino acids: CASSLDAGRSYEQYF.